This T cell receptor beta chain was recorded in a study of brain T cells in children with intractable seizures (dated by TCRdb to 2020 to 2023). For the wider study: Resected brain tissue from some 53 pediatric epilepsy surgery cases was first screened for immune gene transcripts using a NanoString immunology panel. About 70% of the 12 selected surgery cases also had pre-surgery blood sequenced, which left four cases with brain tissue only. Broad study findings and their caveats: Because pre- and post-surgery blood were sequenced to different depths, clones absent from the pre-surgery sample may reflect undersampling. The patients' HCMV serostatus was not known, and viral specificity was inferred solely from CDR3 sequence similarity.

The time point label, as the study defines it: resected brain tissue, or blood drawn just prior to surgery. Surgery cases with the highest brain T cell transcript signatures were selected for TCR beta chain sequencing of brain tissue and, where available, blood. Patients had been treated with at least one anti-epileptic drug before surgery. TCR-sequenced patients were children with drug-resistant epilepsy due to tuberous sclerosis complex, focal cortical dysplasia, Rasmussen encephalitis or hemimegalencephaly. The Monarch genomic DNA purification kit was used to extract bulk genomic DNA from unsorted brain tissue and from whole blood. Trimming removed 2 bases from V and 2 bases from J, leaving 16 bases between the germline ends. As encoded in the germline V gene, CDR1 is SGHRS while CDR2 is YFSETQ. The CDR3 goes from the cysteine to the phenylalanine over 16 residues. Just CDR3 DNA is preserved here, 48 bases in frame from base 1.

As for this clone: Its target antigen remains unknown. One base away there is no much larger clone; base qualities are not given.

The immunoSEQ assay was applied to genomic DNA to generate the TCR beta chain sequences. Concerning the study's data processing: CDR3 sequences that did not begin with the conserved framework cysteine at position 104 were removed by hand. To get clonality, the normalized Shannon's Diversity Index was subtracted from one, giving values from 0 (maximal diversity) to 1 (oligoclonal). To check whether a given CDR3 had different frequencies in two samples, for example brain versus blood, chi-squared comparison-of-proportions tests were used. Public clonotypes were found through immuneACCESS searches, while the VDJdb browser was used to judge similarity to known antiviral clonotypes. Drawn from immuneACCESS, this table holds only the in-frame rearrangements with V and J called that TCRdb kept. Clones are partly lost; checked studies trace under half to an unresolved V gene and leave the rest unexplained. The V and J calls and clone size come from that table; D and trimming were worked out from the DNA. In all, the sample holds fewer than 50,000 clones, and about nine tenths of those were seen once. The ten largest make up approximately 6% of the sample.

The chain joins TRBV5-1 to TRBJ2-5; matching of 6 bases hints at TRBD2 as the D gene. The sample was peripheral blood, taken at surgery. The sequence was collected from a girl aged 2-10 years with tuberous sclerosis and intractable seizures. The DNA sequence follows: TGCGCCAGCAGCTTCGATACTAGCCTTGTTCAAGAGACCCAGTACTTC. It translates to CASSFDTSLVQETQYF.